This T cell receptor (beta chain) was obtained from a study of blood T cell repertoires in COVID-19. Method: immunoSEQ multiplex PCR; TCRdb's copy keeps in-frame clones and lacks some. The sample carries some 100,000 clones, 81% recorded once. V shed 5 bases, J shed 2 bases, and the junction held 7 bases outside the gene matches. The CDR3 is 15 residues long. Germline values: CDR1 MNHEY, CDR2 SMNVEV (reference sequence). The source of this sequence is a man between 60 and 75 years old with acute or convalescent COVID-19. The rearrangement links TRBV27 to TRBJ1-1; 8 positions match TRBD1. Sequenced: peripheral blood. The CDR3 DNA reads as TGTGCCAGCAGTCACCCGGGACAGGCAAACACTGAAGCTTTCTTT. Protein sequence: CASSHPGQANTEAFF.